Listed below are T cell receptor beta chains from one sample, sequenced in a study of Tregs in tolerant kidney transplant recipients. Only in-frame clones appear in the TCRdb table, and some are missing; sequencing was by immunoSEQ multiplex PCR. The sample shows tens of thousands of clones, approximately 94% of them seen only once. Sequenced here: CD4+ T cells from blood (PBMCs), sampled 12 months after the transplant. The receptors shown here come from a human patient who received a combined kidney and bone marrow transplant. Some T cells may be supplied by the graft donor. Both conserved end residues are part of each CDR3. The D gene is left open where the match is weak. The listing skips clone size in some rows; elsewhere it reads once, few, many or a size class.

D,size,J,length,V,CDR3,DNA
-,-,TRBJ2-5,13,TRBV5-1,CASSLQEQETQYF,TGCGCCAGCAGCTTGCAGGAACAAGAGACCCAGTACTTC
-,-,TRBJ2-3,12,TRBV5-1,CASSEGHDTQYF,TGCGCCAGCAGTGAGGGTCACGATACGCAGTATTTT
TRBD1,-,TRBJ1-4,16,TRBV30,CAWSVRGRGKIEKLFF,TGTGCCTGGAGTGTACGGGGCAGGGGGAAGATTGAAAAACTGTTTTTT
-,-,TRBJ1-2,14,TRBV7-9,CASSLQQELRGYTF,TGTGCCAGCAGCTTACAGCAGGAACTGAGAGGCTACACCTTC
TRBD1,-,TRBJ1-2,12,TRBV19,CASSHDRDGYTF,TGTGCCAGTAGTCACGACAGGGATGGCTACACCTTC
-,few,TRBJ1-6,19,TRBV19,CASSHRTRQFAALGSPLHF,TGTGCCAGTAGCCATCGGACCAGACAGTTCGCCGCTCTCGGTTCACCCCTCCACTTT
-,-,TRBJ2-1,13,TRBV4-2,CASSQVSDNEQFF,TGTGCCAGCAGCCAAGTGTCGGACAATGAGCAGTTCTTC
TRBD1,-,TRBJ1-1,16,TRBV18,CASSGDRGSLNTEAFF,TGTGCCAGCTCCGGGGACAGGGGGTCTCTGAACACTGAAGCTTTCTTT
-,-,TRBJ2-7,17,TRBV2,CASSESIGTRRSYEQYF,TGTGCCAGCAGTGAGAGTATCGGGACTCGTAGATCCTACGAGCAGTACTTC
TRBD1,-,TRBJ2-2,14,TRBV18,CASHSTGDTGELFF,TGTGCCAGCCACAGCACAGGGGACACCGGGGAGCTGTTTTTT
TRBD2,-,TRBJ2-7,14,TRBV27,CASSLHGLAGEQYF,TGTGCCAGCAGTCTTCACGGACTAGCGGGTGAGCAGTACTTC
TRBD2,few,TRBJ2-3,14,TRBV10-3,CAIRLAGSTDTQYF,TGTGCCATTAGACTAGCGGGAAGCACAGATACGCAGTATTTT
TRBD1,few,TRBJ2-7,13,TRBV10-2,CASSWTGNGEQYF,TGCGCCAGCAGTTGGACAGGGAATGGCGAGCAGTACTTC
-,-,TRBJ2-7,16,TRBV6-5,CASSYSTAGDTYEQYF,TGTGCCAGCAGTTACTCGACGGCGGGGGACACCTACGAGCAGTACTTC
TRBD2,once,TRBJ2-7,15,TRBV4-3,CASSQGLAGGYEQYF,TGCGCCAGCAGCCAAGGACTAGCGGGAGGCTACGAGCAGTACTTC
TRBD1,-,TRBJ1-2,14,TRBV28,CASSLLDRVNGYTF,TGTGCCAGCAGTTTATTGGACAGGGTCAATGGCTACACCTTC
-,-,TRBJ2-7,16,TRBV7-8,CASSLVSVGNAYEQYF,TGTGCCAGCAGCTTAGTCTCGGTCGGGAACGCCTACGAGCAGTACTTC
-,-,TRBJ2-7,15,TRBV12-1,CASSFRDTQEGEQYF,TGTGCCAGCAGCTTCCGGGACACCCAGGAAGGGGAGCAGTACTTC
TRBD1,-,TRBJ2-2,16,TRBV7-7,CASSSTRDRNTGELFF,TGTGCCAGCAGCTCGACCCGGGACAGGAACACCGGGGAGCTGTTTTTT
TRBD2,-,TRBJ2-2,15,TRBV11-3,CASSPGLAGVGELFF,TGTGCCAGCAGCCCGGGACTAGCGGGGGTTGGGGAGCTGTTTTTT
TRBD1,-,TRBJ2-7,19,TRBV4-1,CASSQEEVPKGGLSCEQYF,TGCGCCAGCAGCCAAGAGGAGGTTCCCAAAGGGGGCCTCTCCTGCGAGCAGTACTTC
-,-,TRBJ1-3,16,TRBV15,CATSSIRGSWGNTIYF,TGTGCCACCAGCAGTATAAGGGGGAGCTGGGGAAACACCATATATTTT
TRBD2,-,TRBJ2-7,16,TRBV19,CASSLAGGPRSYEQYF,TGTGCCAGTAGCCTAGCGGGAGGGCCGCGTTCATACGAGCAGTACTTC
-,-,TRBJ2-2,15,TRBV6-5,CASSYRTANTGELFF,TGTGCCAGCAGTTATCGGACAGCGAACACCGGGGAGCTGTTTTTT
TRBD2,-,TRBJ2-5,17,TRBV2,CASSALLLAGGQETQYF,TGTGCCAGCAGTGCCCTATTGCTAGCGGGGGGCCAAGAGACCCAGTACTTC
TRBD1,-,TRBJ2-3,13,TRBV5-1,CASYGQGTDTQYF,TGCGCCAGCTACGGACAGGGCACAGATACGCAGTATTTT
TRBD2,once,TRBJ2-3,16,TRBV9,CASSVDSGGREDTQYF,TGTGCCAGCAGCGTAGATAGCGGGGGGCGGGAAGATACGCAGTATTTT
TRBD2,-,TRBJ2-5,13,TRBV30,CASNLAGGETQYF,TGTGCCTCCAATCTAGCGGGAGGAGAGACCCAGTACTTC
-,few,TRBJ1-5,13,TRBV27,CASSLHSNQPQHF,TGTGCCAGCAGTTTACATAGCAATCAGCCCCAGCATTTT
-,-,TRBJ1-2,14,TRBV2,CASSISGSTHGYTF,TGTGCCAGCAGCATTTCAGGGTCTACCCATGGCTACACCTTC
TRBD2,-,TRBJ2-5,16,TRBV6-5,CASSYSGLAGSETQYF,TGTGCCAGCAGTTACTCTGGACTAGCGGGGTCGGAGACCCAGTACTTC
TRBD2,-,TRBJ2-3,17,TRBV4-2,CASSRLAGGPGTDTQYF,TGTGCCAGCAGCCGCCTAGCGGGGGGCCCTGGCACAGATACGCAGTATTTT
-,few,TRBJ2-7,11,TRBV6-6,CASTPICEQYF,TGTGCCAGCACCCCTATCTGCGAGCAGTACTTC
-,-,TRBJ1-2,16,TRBV18,CASSPVPEAFNYGYTF,TGTGCCAGCTCACCAGTCCCCGAGGCCTTTAACTATGGCTACACCTTC